This TCR beta chain emerged from a study of T-cell reconstitution after alpha-beta-depleted transplantation in children. Unique molecular identifiers were used in preparing the TCRbeta library. A single record per CDR3 protein comes from TCRdb applying MiXCR to the PCR reads. The data hold 450,000 to 600,000 distinct CDR3 sequences, with approximately 20% observed a single time. Trimming cost V 1 base and J 5 bases, with 12 bases left between them. CDR1 is SEHNR, CDR2 FQNEAQ, per germline (reference sequence). The CDR3 is 14 amino acids. The TCR originated in a human donor who donated a stem cell graft to a child with acute lymphoblastic leukemia. The sequencing used PBMCs from the stem cell graft donor, collected from the stem cell graft. The genes are TRBV7-9 and TRBJ2-7; weak D call: TRBD1 (6 bases). The CDR3 DNA sequence: TGTGCCAGCAGCTTAGTCACAGGGAGCGACGAGCAGTACTTC. It specifies CASSLVTGSDEQYF.